Listed below are T cell receptor beta chains from one sample, sequenced in a study of cytomegalovirus exposure and HLA in healthy donors. This table comes from immunoSEQ multiplex PCR, and its TCRdb copy is limited to in-frame clones, with some not included. The repertoire holds 110,000 or so clones, with roughly nine tenths as singletons. Input material: PBMCs. The receptors were sampled from a man younger than 35 in good health and CMV-seropositive. Both conserved end residues are part of each CDR3. D genes are given only for firm matches. A clone size is listed for some rows: how often the clone was seen (once, few, many), or a class if it is expanded.

J: TRBJ2-1; V: TRBV7-9; size: -; D: TRBD2; CDR3: CASSSVLVAGVNEQFF; DNA: TGTGCCAGCAGTTCCGTTCTGGTAGCGGGAGTTAATGAGCAGTTCTTC
J: TRBJ1-2; V: TRBV4-2; size: -; D: TRBD1; CDR3: CASSQKGQNYGYTF; DNA: TGTGCCAGCAGCCAAAAGGGACAGAACTATGGCTACACCTTC
J: TRBJ2-7; V: TRBV27; size: -; D: -; CDR3: CASSLSEGYEQYF; DNA: TGTGCCAGCAGTTTATCGGAGGGGTACGAGCAGTACTTC
J: TRBJ1-4; V: TRBV7-8; size: -; D: -; CDR3: CASSPQGSLWEKLFF; DNA: TGTGCCAGCAGCCCACAGGGCAGTTTATGGGAAAAACTGTTTTTT
J: TRBJ1-2; V: TRBV5-4; size: -; D: -; CDR3: CASSLNVQGRGYTF; DNA: TGTGCCAGCAGCCTAAACGTTCAGGGGAGAGGCTACACCTTC
J: TRBJ2-1; V: TRBV6-5; size: -; D: -; CDR3: CASSEDSSYNEQFF; DNA: TGTGCCAGCAGCGAGGATAGCTCCTACAATGAGCAGTTCTTC
J: TRBJ2-7; V: TRBV6-1; size: once; D: -; CDR3: CASSEASMAYEQYF; DNA: TGTGCCAGCAGTGAAGCGAGTATGGCCTACGAGCAGTACTTC
J: TRBJ2-3; V: TRBV6-1; size: few; D: TRBD1; CDR3: CASGPGTGADTQYF; DNA: TGTGCCAGCGGCCCGGGGACAGGGGCGGATACGCAGTATTTT
J: TRBJ1-1; V: TRBV7-6; size: -; D: -; CDR3: CASSGGADIVGTEAFF; DNA: TGTGCCAGCAGTGGGGGGGCCGACATTGTTGGCACTGAAGCTTTCTTT
J: TRBJ1-5; V: TRBV7-6; size: -; D: -; CDR3: CASSPGRGRNQPQHF; DNA: TGTGCCAGCAGCCCGGGGCGGGGCCGCAATCAGCCCCAGCATTTT
J: TRBJ1-5; V: TRBV19; size: -; D: -; CDR3: CASSIARDTSSNQPQHF; DNA: TGTGCCAGTAGTATAGCCCGGGACACCTCTAGCAATCAGCCCCAGCATTTT
J: TRBJ1-1; V: TRBV27; size: -; D: -; CDR3: CASSPVDSYTEAFF; DNA: TGTGCCAGCAGTCCCGTGGACAGTTACACTGAAGCTTTCTTT
J: TRBJ2-7; V: TRBV10-3; size: -; D: TRBD1; CDR3: CAIQGQGSYEQYF; DNA: TGTGCCATCCAGGGACAGGGTTCCTACGAGCAGTACTTC
J: TRBJ1-5; V: TRBV28; size: -; D: -; CDR3: CASSHPRASFRNQPQHF; DNA: TGTGCCAGCAGCCACCCCAGGGCGTCTTTCCGCAATCAGCCCCAGCATTTT
J: TRBJ2-7; V: TRBV7-2; size: once; D: TRBD1; CDR3: CASSLGGTGPYEQYF; DNA: TGTGCCAGCAGCTTAGGTGGGACAGGGCCGTACGAGCAGTACTTC
J: TRBJ1-1; V: TRBV6-1; size: -; D: -; CDR3: CASSESGKTTEAFF; DNA: TGTGCCAGCAGTGAAAGCGGAAAAACAACAGAAGCTTTCTTT
J: TRBJ1-5; V: TRBV19; size: -; D: TRBD1; CDR3: CASRDRFFGNQPQHF; DNA: TGTGCCAGTAGGGACAGGTTTTTTGGCAATCAGCCCCAGCATTTT
J: TRBJ2-3; V: TRBV6-4; size: -; D: TRBD2; CDR3: CASSDTSGGDTDTQYF; DNA: TGTGCCAGCAGTGACACTAGCGGGGGGGACACAGATACGCAGTATTTT
J: TRBJ2-5; V: TRBV5-1; size: -; D: TRBD2; CDR3: CASSWGLAETQYF; DNA: TGCGCCAGCAGCTGGGGACTAGCCGAGACCCAGTACTTC